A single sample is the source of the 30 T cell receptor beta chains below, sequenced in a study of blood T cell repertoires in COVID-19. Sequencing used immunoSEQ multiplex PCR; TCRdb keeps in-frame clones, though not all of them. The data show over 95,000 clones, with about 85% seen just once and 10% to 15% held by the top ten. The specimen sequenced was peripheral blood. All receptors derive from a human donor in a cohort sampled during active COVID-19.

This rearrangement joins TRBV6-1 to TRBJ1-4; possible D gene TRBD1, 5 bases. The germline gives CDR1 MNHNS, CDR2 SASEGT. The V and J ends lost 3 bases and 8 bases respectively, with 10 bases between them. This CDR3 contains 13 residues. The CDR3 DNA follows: TGTGCCAGCAGTGATGAGGGGAGGGAAAAACTGTTTTTT. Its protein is CASSDEGREKLFF.

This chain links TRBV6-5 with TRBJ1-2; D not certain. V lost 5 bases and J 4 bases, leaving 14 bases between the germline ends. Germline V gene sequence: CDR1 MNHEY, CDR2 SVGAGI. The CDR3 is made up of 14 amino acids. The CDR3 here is CASSPRRRGYGYTF. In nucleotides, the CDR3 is TGTGCCAGCAGTCCACGTCGTCGGGGCTATGGCTACACCTTC.

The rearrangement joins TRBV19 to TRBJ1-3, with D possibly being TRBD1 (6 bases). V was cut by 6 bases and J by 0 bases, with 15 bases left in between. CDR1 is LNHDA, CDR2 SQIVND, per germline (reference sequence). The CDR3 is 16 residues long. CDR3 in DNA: TGTGCCAGTAGCACCCCGGGGGGGCCCTCTGGAAACACCATATATTTT. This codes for CASSTPGGPSGNTIYF.

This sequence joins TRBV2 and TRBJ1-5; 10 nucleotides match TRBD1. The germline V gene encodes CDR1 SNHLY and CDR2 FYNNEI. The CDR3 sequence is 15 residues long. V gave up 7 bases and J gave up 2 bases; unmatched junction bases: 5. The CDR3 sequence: CASTRQGAGNQPQHF. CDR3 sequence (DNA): TGTGCCAGCACCCGACAGGGGGCTGGCAATCAGCCCCAGCATTTT.

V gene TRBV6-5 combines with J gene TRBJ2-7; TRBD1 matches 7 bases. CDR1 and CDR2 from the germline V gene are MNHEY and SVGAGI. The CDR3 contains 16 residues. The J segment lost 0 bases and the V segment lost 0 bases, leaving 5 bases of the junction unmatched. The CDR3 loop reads CASSYSQGLSSYEQYF. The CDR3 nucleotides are TGTGCCAGCAGTTACTCACAGGGGCTGAGCTCCTACGAGCAGTACTTC.

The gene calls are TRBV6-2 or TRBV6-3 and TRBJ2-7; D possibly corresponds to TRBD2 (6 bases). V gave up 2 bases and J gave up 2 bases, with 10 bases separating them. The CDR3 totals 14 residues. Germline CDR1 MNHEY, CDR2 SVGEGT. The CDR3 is CASSYGGVAYEQYF. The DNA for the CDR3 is TGTGCCAGCAGTTACGGCGGGGTCGCCTACGAGCAGTACTTC.

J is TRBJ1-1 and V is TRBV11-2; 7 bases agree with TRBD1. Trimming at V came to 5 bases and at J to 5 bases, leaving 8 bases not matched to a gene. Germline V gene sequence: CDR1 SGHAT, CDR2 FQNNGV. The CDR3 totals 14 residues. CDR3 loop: CASSGRQGLTEAFF. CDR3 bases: TGTGCCAGCAGCGGACGACAGGGTTTGACTGAAGCTTTCTTT.

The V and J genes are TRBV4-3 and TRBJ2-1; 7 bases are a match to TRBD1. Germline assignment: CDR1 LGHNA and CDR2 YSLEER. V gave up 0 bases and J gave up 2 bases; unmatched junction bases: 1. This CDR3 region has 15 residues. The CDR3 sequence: CASSQDRGPYNEQFF. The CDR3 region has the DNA TGCGCCAGCAGCCAAGATAGGGGGCCCTACAATGAGCAGTTCTTC.

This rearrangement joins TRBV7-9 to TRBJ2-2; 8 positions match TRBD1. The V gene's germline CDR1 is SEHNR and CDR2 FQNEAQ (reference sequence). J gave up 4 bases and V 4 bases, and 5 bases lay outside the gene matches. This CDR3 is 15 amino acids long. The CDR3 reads CASSSRGTGTGELFF. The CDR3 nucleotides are TGTGCCAGCAGCTCACGTGGGACAGGCACCGGGGAGCTGTTTTTT.

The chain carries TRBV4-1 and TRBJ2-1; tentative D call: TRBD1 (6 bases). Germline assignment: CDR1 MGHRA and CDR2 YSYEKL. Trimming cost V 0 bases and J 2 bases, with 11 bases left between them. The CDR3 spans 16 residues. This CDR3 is CASSQERTVAYNEQFF. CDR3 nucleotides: TGCGCCAGCAGCCAAGAGCGGACAGTAGCCTACAATGAGCAGTTCTTC.

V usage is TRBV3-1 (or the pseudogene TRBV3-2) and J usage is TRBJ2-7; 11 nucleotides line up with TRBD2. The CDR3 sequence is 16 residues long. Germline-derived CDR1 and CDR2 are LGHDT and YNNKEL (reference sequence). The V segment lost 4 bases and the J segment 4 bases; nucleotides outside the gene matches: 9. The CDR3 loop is CASSLRLAGKTYEQYF. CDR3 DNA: TGTGCCAGCAGCCTCAGACTAGCGGGGAAAACTTACGAGCAGTACTTC.

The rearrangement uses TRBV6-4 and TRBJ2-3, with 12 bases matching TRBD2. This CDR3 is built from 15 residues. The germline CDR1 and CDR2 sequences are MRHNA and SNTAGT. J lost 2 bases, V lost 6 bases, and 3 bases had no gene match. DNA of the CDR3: TGTGCCAGCAGACTAGCGGGGGGCCACACAGATACGCAGTATTTT. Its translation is CASRLAGGHTDTQYF.

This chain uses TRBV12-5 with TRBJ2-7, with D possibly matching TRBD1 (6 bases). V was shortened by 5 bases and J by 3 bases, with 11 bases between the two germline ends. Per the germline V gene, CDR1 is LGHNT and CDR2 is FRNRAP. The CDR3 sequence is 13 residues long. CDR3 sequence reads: CASGPDRFYEQYF. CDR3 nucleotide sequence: TGTGCTAGTGGTCCTGACAGGTTCTACGAGCAGTACTTC.

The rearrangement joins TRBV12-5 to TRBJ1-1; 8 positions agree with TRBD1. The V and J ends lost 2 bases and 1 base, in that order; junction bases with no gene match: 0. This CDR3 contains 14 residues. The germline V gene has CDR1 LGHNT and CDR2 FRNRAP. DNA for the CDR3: TGTGCTAGTGGTTTGACAGGGGGGAACACTGAAGCTTTCTTT. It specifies CASGLTGGNTEAFF.

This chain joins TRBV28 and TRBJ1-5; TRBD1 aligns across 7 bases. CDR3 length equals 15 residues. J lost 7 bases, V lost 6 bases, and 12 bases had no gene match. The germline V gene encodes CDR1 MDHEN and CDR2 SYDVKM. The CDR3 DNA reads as TGTGCCAGCAGCCCGACGGGGACAGTCGCCCAGCCCCAGCATTTT. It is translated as CASSPTGTVAQPQHF. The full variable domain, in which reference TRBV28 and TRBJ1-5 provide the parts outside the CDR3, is DVKVTQSSRYLVKRTGEKVFLECVQDMDHENMFWYRQDPGLGLRLIYFSYDVKMKEKGDIPEGYSVSREKKERFSLILESASTNQTSMYLCASSPTGTVAQPQHFGDGTRLSIL.

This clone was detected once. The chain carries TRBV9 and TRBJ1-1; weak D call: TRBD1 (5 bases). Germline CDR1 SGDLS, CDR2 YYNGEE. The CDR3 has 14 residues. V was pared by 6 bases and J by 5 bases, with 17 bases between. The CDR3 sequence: CASIRDWRETEAFF. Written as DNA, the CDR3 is TGTGCCAGCATCCGGGACTGGCGGGAGACTGAAGCTTTCTTT. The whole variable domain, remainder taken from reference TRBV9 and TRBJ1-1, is DSGVTQTPKHLITATGQRVTLRCSPRSGDLSVYWYQQSLDQGLQFLIQYYNGEERAKGNILERFSAQQFPDLHSELNLSSLELGDSALYFCASIRDWRETEAFFGQGTRLTVV.

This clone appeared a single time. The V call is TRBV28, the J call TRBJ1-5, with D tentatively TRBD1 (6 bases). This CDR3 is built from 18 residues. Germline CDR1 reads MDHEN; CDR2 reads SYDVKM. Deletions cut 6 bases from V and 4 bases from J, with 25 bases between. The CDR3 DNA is TGTGCCAGCAGCGCTAACTATGAGGACAGCCCTTTAAATCAGCCCCAGCATTTT. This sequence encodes CASSANYEDSPLNQPQHF.

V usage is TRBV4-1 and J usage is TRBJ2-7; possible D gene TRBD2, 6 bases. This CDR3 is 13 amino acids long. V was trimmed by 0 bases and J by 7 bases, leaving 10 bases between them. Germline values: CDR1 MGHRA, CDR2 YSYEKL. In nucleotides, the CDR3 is TGCGCCAGCAGCCAAGAGTGGGGGAGGGAGCAGTACTTC. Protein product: CASSQEWGREQYF.

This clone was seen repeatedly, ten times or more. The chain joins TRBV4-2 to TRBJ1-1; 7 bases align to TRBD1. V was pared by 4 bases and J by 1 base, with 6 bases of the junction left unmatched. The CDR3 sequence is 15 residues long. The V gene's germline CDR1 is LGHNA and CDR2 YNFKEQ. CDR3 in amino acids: CASSPSRTGNTEAFF. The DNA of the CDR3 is TGTGCCAGCAGCCCTTCTCGGACAGGGAACACTGAAGCTTTCTTT.

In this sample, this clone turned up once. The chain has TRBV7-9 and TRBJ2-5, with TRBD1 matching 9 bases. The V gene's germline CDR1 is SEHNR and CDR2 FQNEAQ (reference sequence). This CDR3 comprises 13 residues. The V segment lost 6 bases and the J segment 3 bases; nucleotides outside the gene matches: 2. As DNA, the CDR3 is TGTGCCAGCAGTCGGACAGGGGAAGAGACCCAGTACTTC. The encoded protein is CASSRTGEETQYF.

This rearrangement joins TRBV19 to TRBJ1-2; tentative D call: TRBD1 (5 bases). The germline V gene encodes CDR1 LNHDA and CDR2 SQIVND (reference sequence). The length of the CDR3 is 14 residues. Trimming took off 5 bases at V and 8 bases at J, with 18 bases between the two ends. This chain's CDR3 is CASSPRRGTGGYTF. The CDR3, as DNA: TGTGCCAGTAGTCCCAGGCGGGGGACTGGCGGCTACACCTTC. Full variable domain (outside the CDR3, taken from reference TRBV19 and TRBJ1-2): DGGITQSPKYLFRKEGQNVTLSCEQNLNHDAMYWYRQDPGQGLRLIYYSQIVNDFQKGDIAEGYSVSREKKESFPLTVTSAQKNPTAFYLCASSPRRGTGGYTFGSGTRLTVV.

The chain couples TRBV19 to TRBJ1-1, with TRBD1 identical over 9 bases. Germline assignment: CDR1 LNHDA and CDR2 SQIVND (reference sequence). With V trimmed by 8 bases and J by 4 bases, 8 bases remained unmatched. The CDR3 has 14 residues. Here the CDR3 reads CASGNGDRVTEAFF. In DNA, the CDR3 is TGTGCCAGTGGGAACGGGGACAGGGTCACTGAAGCTTTCTTT. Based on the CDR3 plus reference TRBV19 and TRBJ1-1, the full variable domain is DGGITQSPKYLFRKEGQNVTLSCEQNLNHDAMYWYRQDPGQGLRLIYYSQIVNDFQKGDIAEGYSVSREKKESFPLTVTSAQKNPTAFYLCASGNGDRVTEAFFGQGTRLTVV.

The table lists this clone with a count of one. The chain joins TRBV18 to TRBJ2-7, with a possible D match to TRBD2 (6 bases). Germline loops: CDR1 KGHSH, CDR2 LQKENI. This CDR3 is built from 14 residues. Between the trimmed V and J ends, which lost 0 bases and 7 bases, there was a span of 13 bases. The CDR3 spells CASSPPQAGGEQYF. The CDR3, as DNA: TGTGCCAGCTCACCACCGCAAGCGGGTGGTGAGCAGTACTTC. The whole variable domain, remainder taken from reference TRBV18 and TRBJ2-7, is NAGVMQNPRHLVRRRGQEARLRCSPMKGHSHVYWYRQLPEEGLKFMVYLQKENIIDESGMPKERFSAEFPKEGPSILRIQQVVRGDSAAYFCASSPPQAGGEQYFGPGTRLTVT.

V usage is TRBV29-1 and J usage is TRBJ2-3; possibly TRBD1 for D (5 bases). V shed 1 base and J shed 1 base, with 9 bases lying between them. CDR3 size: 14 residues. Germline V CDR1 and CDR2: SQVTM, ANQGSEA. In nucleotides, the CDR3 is TGCAGCGTTGAAGGGGGCGCGGGCACAGATACGCAGTATTTT. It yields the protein CSVEGGAGTDTQYF.

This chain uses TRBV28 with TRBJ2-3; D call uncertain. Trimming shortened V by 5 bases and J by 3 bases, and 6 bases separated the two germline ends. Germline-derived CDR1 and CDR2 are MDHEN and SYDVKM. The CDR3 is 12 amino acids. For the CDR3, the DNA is TGTGCCAGCAGTCCAGAAACAGATACGCAGTATTTT. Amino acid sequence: CASSPETDTQYF.

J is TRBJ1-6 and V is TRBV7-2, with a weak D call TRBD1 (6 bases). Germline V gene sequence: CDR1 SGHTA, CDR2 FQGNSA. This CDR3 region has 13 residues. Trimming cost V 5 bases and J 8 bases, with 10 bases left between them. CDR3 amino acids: CASSPYRDSPLHF. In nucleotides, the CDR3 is TGTGCCAGCAGCCCATACAGGGATTCACCCCTCCACTTT.

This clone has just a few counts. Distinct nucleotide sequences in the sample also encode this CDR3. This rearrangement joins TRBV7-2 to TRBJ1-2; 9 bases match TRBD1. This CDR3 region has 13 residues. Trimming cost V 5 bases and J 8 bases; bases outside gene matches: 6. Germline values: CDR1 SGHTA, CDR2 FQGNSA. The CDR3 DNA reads TGTGCCAGCAGCGTCGGACAGGGGTACGGCTACACCTTC. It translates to CASSVGQGYGYTF.

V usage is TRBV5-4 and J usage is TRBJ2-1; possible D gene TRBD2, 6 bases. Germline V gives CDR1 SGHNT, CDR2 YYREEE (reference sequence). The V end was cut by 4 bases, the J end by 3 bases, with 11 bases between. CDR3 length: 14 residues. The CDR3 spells CASSRGAFYNEQFF. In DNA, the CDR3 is TGTGCCAGCAGCCGCGGGGCCTTCTACAATGAGCAGTTCTTC.

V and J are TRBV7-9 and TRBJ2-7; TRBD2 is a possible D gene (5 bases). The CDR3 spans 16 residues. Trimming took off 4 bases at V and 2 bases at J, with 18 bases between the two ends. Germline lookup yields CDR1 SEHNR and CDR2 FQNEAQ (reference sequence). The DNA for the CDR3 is TGTGCCAGCAGCTGGGCTGGCCCCCTCGGGGCCTACGAGCAGTACTTC. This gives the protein CASSWAGPLGAYEQYF.

CDR3 nucleotide sequence: TGTGCCAGCAGCACCGGGACAGACAGGTCACCCCTCCACTTT. It translates to CASSTGTDRSPLHF. The chain couples TRBV28 to TRBJ1-6; the match to TRBD1 covers 7 bases. The V and J ends lost 6 bases and 10 bases, in that order; junction bases with no gene match: 9. Germline assignment: CDR1 MDHEN and CDR2 SYDVKM. The CDR3 consists of 14 residues. Full variable domain (remainder filled in from reference TRBV28 and TRBJ1-6): DVKVTQSSRYLVKRTGEKVFLECVQDMDHENMFWYRQDPGLGLRLIYFSYDVKMKEKGDIPEGYSVSREKKERFSLILESASTNQTSMYLCASSTGTDRSPLHFGNGTRLTVT.